These 26 T cell receptor beta chains originate from one sample sequenced in a study of shared clonotypes between healthy human individuals. Clones were sequenced by immunoSEQ multiplex PCR, and TCRdb holds only the in-frame ones, with some missing. Found here are 2 million to 2.5 million clones, around 95% of them singletons; the top ten hold around 0.13%. Material: naive CD4+ T cells sorted from blood. The subset denotes: CD45RA+ positively selected. All receptors derive from a man aged 18 to 30 in good health.

The CDR3 DNA reads TGTGCCAGCACCATGAATTCACCCCTCCACTTT. Encoded protein: CASTMNSPLHF. This chain joins TRBV21-1 and TRBJ1-6; the D call TRBD1 from the table was never checked on the DNA. TRBV21-1 is annotated as a pseudogene. CDR3 length: 11 amino acids.

The V call is TRBV30, the J call TRBJ2-5; either TRBD1 or TRBD2 may fit D (7 bases each). This CDR3 comprises 14 residues. The germline V and J ends were trimmed by 2 bases and 2 bases, with 12 bases remaining between them. In germline, CDR1 is GTSNPN, CDR2 SVGIG (reference sequence). The CDR3 here is CAWSWQGGQETQYF. DNA for the CDR3: TGTGCCTGGAGTTGGCAGGGGGGGCAAGAGACCCAGTACTTC.

The V call is TRBV28, the J call TRBJ1-1; D is ambiguous. Trimming took 1 base from V and 1 from J, leaving 10 bases between them. CDR3 length: 15 amino acids. Germline V gene data show CDR1 as MDHEN and CDR2 as SYDVKM. The CDR3 DNA reads TGTGCCAGCAGTTTATCCGCTACGGGGAACACTGAAGCTTTCTTT. Protein: CASSLSATGNTEAFF.

The chain uses TRBV6-1 and TRBJ2-5; D tentatively reads TRBD1 or TRBD2 (6 bases each). Germline V gives CDR1 MNHNS, CDR2 SASEGT. Trimming removed 5 bases from V and 0 bases from J, with 13 bases in between. The CDR3 spans 15 residues. For the CDR3, the DNA is TGTGCCAGCAGTTTGGGGGGCGATTACCAAGAGACCCAGTACTTC. Translated, it gives CASSLGGDYQETQYF.

This clone has only one observation. The chain has TRBV5-6 and TRBJ1-1; TRBD1 is a possible D gene (5 bases). Trimming took 1 base from V and 11 from J, leaving 21 bases between them. CDR3 length: 15 amino acids. Germline V CDR1 and CDR2: SGHDT, YYEEEE. CDR3 DNA sequence: TGTGCCAGCAGCTTGTGGGGACGGGATCAGGTTCGGGCTTTCTTT. This codes for CASSLWGRDQVRAFF.

The chain carries TRBV7-2 and TRBJ2-1; 7 nucleotides agree with TRBD2. Looked up from germline, CDR1 is SGHTA and CDR2 is FQGNSA. V shed 5 bases, J shed 7 bases, and the junction held 11 bases outside the gene matches. The CDR3 length is 15 residues. CDR3 in amino acids: CASSIQRDFGNEQFF. The CDR3 nucleotides are TGTGCCAGCAGCATCCAGCGGGACTTCGGGAATGAGCAGTTCTTC.

The DNA of the CDR3 is TGTGCCAGCACTACTAGCGGCTCCTACGAGCAGTACTTC. As protein: CASTTSGSYEQYF. V and J are TRBV5-6 and TRBJ2-7, with TRBD2 matching over 8 bases. With 6 bases clipped from V and 0 bases from J, the junction kept 2 bases outside the gene matches. In germline, CDR1 is SGHDT, CDR2 YYEEEE. CDR3 length equals 13 residues. Variable domain in full (rest from reference TRBV5-6 and TRBJ2-7): DAGVTQSPTHLIKTRGQQVTLRCSPKSGHDTVSWYQQALGQGPQFIFQYYEEEERQRGNFPDRFSGHQFPNYSSELNVNALLLGDSALYLCASTTSGSYEQYFGPGTRLTVT.

The chain couples TRBV5-1 to TRBJ2-3; 9 bases are shared with TRBD2. The germline gives CDR1 SGHRS, CDR2 YFSETQ. The CDR3 is 18 amino acids. The J segment lost 3 bases and the V segment lost 0 bases, leaving 11 bases of the junction unmatched. The CDR3 DNA follows: TGCGCCAGCAGCTTGGTTCTACGGCGGGAGGGAGCTACAGATACGCAGTATTTT. The encoded protein is CASSLVLRREGATDTQYF.

The rearrangement joins TRBV12-5 to TRBJ2-1; 9 nucleotides match TRBD2. V shed 0 bases and J 4 bases; nucleotides not matched to a gene: 4. CDR3 size: 16 residues. Per the germline V gene, CDR1 is LGHNT and CDR2 is FRNRAP. CDR3 amino acids: CASGLVIAGDYNEQFF. In nucleotides, the CDR3 is TGTGCTAGTGGTTTGGTTATAGCGGGAGATTACAATGAGCAGTTCTTC.

The genes are TRBV2 and TRBJ2-2, with no clear D. The CDR3 has 11 residues. The V end was cut by 6 bases, the J end by 5 bases, with 4 bases between. Per the germline V gene, CDR1 is SNHLY and CDR2 is FYNNEI. For the CDR3, the DNA is TGTGCCAGCAGAATTACCGGGGAGCTGTTTTTT. Amino acids: CASRITGELFF.

CDR3 in DNA: TGTGCCAGCTCAACCTGGTCCCAAGAGACCCAGTACTTC. It translates to CASSTWSQETQYF. The chain recombines TRBV18 with TRBJ2-5; D is unresolved. This CDR3 spans 13 amino acids. V was pared by 5 bases and J by 1 base, with 8 bases between. CDR1 and CDR2 from the germline V gene are KGHSH and LQKENI.

This sequence joins TRBV7-8 and TRBJ1-4; D not certain. This CDR3 has 14 amino acids. The ends were cut back, 3 bases at V and 3 bases at J, with 8 bases in the middle. In germline, CDR1 is SGHVS, CDR2 FQNEAQ. DNA for the CDR3: TGTGCCAGCAGCTTTCAAGGGTCTAATGAAAAACTGTTTTTT. Its protein is CASSFQGSNEKLFF.

Comments on this clone: This same CDR3 is encoded by further DNA sequences in the sample. The chain recombines TRBV18 with TRBJ2-5, with 11 bases fitting TRBD2. Germline trimming cut 6 bases from V and 2 bases from J; bases unmatched to any gene: 5. This CDR3 comprises 15 residues. Germline assignment: CDR1 KGHSH and CDR2 LQKENI. This CDR3 is CASSQTSGAQETQYF. In nucleotides, the CDR3 is TGTGCCAGCTCGCAGACTAGCGGGGCACAAGAGACCCAGTACTTC.

This sequence joins TRBV5-1 and TRBJ2-5; 8 bases fit TRBD1. The CDR3 has 18 residues. The germline V gene encodes CDR1 SGHRS and CDR2 YFSETQ. V lost 5 bases, J lost 2 bases, and 17 bases stayed unmatched. Written as DNA, the CDR3 is TGCGCCAGCAGACCCGGGACAGGCCTCCCGAATATTCAAGAGACCCAGTACTTC. This gives the protein CASRPGTGLPNIQETQYF. Full variable domain (remainder filled in from reference TRBV5-1 and TRBJ2-5): KAGVTQTPRYLIKTRGQQVTLSCSPISGHRSVSWYQQTPGQGLQFLFEYFSETQRNKGNFPGRFSGRQFSNSRSEMNVSTLELGDSALYLCASRPGTGLPNIQETQYFGPGTRLLVL.

The genes are TRBV5-1 and TRBJ1-2, with 7 bases that match TRBD1. The CDR3 contains 14 residues. V trimming: 0 bases; J trimming: 8 bases; junction bases outside the gene matches: 7. Germline CDR1 is SGHRS and CDR2 is YFSETQ. This chain's CDR3 is CASSLESQGLGYTF. The CDR3, as DNA: TGCGCCAGCAGCTTGGAGTCACAGGGGTTAGGCTACACCTTC.

The V call is TRBV6-5, the J call TRBJ1-6; 10 bases match TRBD1. Germline loops: CDR1 MNHEY, CDR2 SVGAGI. The CDR3 consists of 16 residues. J was trimmed by 7 bases and V by 0 bases; bases with no gene match: 3. The CDR3 here is CASSYSGTGANSPLHF. CDR3 sequence (DNA): TGTGCCAGCAGTTACTCGGGGACAGGGGCGAATTCACCCCTCCACTTT.

The count of this clone is one. Other DNA sequences from this sample encode an identical CDR3 as well. V usage is TRBV7-2 and J usage is TRBJ2-7; D may be TRBD2 (5 bases). The CDR3 is 12 amino acids. CDR1 and CDR2 from the germline V gene are SGHTA and FQGNSA. Trimming left V 5 bases short and J 2 bases short, with 7 bases between. The CDR3 bases are TGTGCCAGCAGCCGGACTCCCTACGAGCAGTACTTC. Residues: CASSRTPYEQYF.

The J gene is TRBJ2-4, the V gene TRBV10-1; 8 bases are shared with TRBD1. J gave up 8 bases and V 5 bases, and 5 bases lay outside the gene matches. Per germline, CDR1 WNHNN and CDR2 SYGVQD (reference sequence). The CDR3 runs 13 residues. In nucleotides, the CDR3 is TGCGCCAGCAGTCCGCAGGGGGCGTACATTCAGTACTTC. It translates to CASSPQGAYIQYF.

The chain recombines TRBV7-2 with TRBJ1-3; no reliable D call. The germline V gene has CDR1 SGHTA and CDR2 FQGNSA. The CDR3 totals 12 residues. The V gene lost 2 bases and the J gene lost 5 bases, with 4 bases spanning the gap. Written as DNA, the CDR3 is TGTGCCAGCAGCTTATCTAGAAACACCATATATTTT. As protein: CASSLSRNTIYF.

This chain uses TRBV7-9 with TRBJ2-1, with D perhaps TRBD2 (6 bases). This CDR3 contains 16 residues. Germline values: CDR1 SEHNR, CDR2 FQNEAQ (reference sequence). The germline V and J ends were trimmed by 1 base and 0 bases, with 10 bases remaining between them. The CDR3 loop is CASSLVPGSSYNEQFF. For the CDR3, the DNA is TGTGCCAGCAGCTTAGTGCCCGGGAGCTCCTACAATGAGCAGTTCTTC.

The CDR3 coding sequence is TGTGCCAGCAGTGAAGCGGAACGGAATTCACCCCTCCACTTT. This codes for CASSEAERNSPLHF. This chain uses TRBV6-1 with TRBJ1-6; D ambiguous. Germline-derived CDR1 and CDR2 are MNHNS and SASEGT. CDR3 length: 14 residues. V lost 0 bases, J lost 7 bases, and 7 bases lay in between.

This sequence joins TRBV5-4 and TRBJ2-7, with TRBD1 matching over 8 bases. CDR3 length: 13 amino acids. The trim removed 5 bases at V and 9 bases at J, leaving 10 bases unmatched. Germline values: CDR1 SGHNT, CDR2 YYREEE (reference sequence). The CDR3 protein is CASRPWDRSRQYF. As DNA, the CDR3 is TGTGCCAGCAGGCCCTGGGACAGGTCTAGGCAGTACTTC.

The chain combines TRBV10-3 with TRBJ2-3, with 11 bases fitting TRBD2. The length of the CDR3 is 16 residues. V shed 3 bases and J 4 bases; nucleotides not matched to a gene: 6. Looked up from germline, CDR1 is ENHRY and CDR2 is SYGVKD. CDR3: CAISDFSGGAADTQYF. The CDR3 DNA follows: TGTGCCATCAGTGACTTTAGCGGGGGGGCCGCAGATACGCAGTATTTT.

The V gene is TRBV29-1, the J gene TRBJ1-2; no reliable D call. The ends were cut back, 7 bases at V and 2 bases at J, with 14 bases in the middle. The CDR3 loop spans 13 amino acids. Germline assignment: CDR1 SQVTM and CDR2 ANQGSEA. The CDR3 protein is CSGSDLENYGYTF. Written as DNA, the CDR3 is TGCAGCGGGAGCGATCTAGAGAACTATGGCTACACCTTC.

The rearrangement links TRBV6-5 to TRBJ1-2; D is ambiguous. The CDR3 is made up of 14 amino acids. V was clipped by 2 bases and J by 7 bases, with 14 bases between them. Germline V gives CDR1 MNHEY, CDR2 SVGAGI. The CDR3 coding sequence is TGTGCCAGCAGTTACGAGAGGCGGGGAACTGGCTACACCTTC. Its translation: CASSYERRGTGYTF.

The chain carries TRBV13 and TRBJ1-1, with 7 bases that match TRBD1. The junction had 12 bases not matched to a gene; V was cut back by 6 bases and J by 2 bases. This CDR3 comprises 16 residues. In germline, CDR1 is PRHDT, CDR2 FYEKMQ (reference sequence). CDR3 nucleotides: TGTGCCAGCAGTCGCAGACAGGGAGAGGACAACACTGAAGCTTTCTTT. Its protein product is CASSRRQGEDNTEAFF. The whole variable domain, filled in from reference TRBV13 and TRBJ1-1, reads AAGVIQSPRHLIKEKRETATLKCYPIPRHDTVYWYQQGPGQDPQFLISFYEKMQSDKGSIPDRFSAQQFSDYHSELNMSSLELGDSALYFCASSRRQGEDNTEAFFGQGTRLTVV.